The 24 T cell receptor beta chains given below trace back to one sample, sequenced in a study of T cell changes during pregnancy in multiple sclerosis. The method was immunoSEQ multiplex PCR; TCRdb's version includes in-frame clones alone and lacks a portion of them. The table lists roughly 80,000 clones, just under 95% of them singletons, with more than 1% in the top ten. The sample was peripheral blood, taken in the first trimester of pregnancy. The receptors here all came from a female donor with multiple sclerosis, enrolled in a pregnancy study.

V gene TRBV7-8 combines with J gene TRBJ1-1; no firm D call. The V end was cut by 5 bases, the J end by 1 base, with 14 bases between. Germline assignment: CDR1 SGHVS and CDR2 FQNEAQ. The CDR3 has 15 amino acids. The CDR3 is CASSPREIRNTEAFF. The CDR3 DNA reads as TGTGCCAGCAGCCCCCGGGAGATCCGGAACACTGAAGCTTTCTTT. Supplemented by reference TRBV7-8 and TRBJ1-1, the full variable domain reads GAGVSQSPRYKVAKRGQDVALRCDPISGHVSLFWYQQALGQGPEFLTYFQNEAQLDKSGLPSDRFFAERPEGSVSTLKIQRTQQEDSAVYLCASSPREIRNTEAFFGQGTRLTVV.

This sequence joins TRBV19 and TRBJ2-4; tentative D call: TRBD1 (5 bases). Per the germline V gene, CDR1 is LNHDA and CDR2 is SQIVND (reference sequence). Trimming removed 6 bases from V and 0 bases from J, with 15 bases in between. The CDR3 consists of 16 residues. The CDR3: CASSPTVLRAKNIQYF. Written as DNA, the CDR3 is TGTGCCAGTAGCCCGACAGTCCTGAGAGCCAAAAACATTCAGTACTTC.

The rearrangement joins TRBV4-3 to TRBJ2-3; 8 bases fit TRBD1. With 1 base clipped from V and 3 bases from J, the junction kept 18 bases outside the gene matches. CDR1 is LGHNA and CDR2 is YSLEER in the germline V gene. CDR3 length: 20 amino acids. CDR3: CASSQGVGGRGPLKTDTQYF. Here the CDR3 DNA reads TGCGCCAGCAGCCAAGGAGTCGGGGGCAGGGGGCCCCTGAAGACAGATACGCAGTATTTT.

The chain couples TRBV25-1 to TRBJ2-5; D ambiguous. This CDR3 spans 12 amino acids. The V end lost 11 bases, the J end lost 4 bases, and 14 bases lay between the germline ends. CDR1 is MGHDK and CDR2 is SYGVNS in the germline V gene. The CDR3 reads CAAAAQGETQYF. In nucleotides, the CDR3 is TGTGCCGCGGCGGCTCAAGGAGAGACCCAGTACTTC.

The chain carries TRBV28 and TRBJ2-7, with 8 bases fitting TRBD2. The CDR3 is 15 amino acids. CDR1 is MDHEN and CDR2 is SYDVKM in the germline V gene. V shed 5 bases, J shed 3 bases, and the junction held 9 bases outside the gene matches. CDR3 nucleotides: TGTGCCAGCAGTCCCGCAACTAGCGGTAGCTACGAGCAGTACTTC. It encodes CASSPATSGSYEQYF.

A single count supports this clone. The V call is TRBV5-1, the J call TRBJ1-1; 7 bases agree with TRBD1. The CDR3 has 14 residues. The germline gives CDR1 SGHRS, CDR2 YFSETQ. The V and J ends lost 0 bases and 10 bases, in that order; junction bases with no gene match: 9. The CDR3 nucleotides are TGCGCCAGCAGCTTGGACGACAGGGCCGGGGGAGCTTTCTTT. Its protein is CASSLDDRAGGAFF.

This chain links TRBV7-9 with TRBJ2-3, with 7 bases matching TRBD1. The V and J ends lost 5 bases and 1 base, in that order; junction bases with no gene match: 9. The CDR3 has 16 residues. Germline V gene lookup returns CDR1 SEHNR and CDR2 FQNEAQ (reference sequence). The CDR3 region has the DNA TGTGCCAGCAGCCAACTCACCGGGACAGGCACAGATACGCAGTATTTT. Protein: CASSQLTGTGTDTQYF.

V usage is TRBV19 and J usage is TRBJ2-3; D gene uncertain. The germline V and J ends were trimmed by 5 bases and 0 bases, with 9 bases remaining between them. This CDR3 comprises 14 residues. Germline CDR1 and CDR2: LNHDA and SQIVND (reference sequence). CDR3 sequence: CASSPLSSTDTQYF. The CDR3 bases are TGTGCCAGTAGTCCGCTAAGTAGCACAGATACGCAGTATTTT.

In DNA form, the CDR3 reads TGTGCCAGCAGCCTTTGGGGAACAACCGGGACACTACTCTACAATGAGCAGTTCTTC. This translates into CASSLWGTTGTLLYNEQFF. The chain couples TRBV9 to TRBJ2-1; D possibly corresponds to TRBD1 (6 bases). V was shortened by 4 bases and J by 3 bases, with 26 bases between the two germline ends. Germline-derived CDR1 and CDR2 are SGDLS and YYNGEE. The CDR3 length is 19 residues.

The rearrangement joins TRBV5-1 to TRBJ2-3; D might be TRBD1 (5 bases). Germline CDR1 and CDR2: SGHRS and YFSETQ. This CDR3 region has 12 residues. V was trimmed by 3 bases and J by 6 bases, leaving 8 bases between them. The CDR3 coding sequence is TGCGCCAGCAGCTGGGGCTTGGATACGCAGTATTTT. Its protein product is CASSWGLDTQYF. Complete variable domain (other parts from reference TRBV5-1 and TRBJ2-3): KAGVTQTPRYLIKTRGQQVTLSCSPISGHRSVSWYQQTPGQGLQFLFEYFSETQRNKGNFPGRFSGRQFSNSRSEMNVSTLELGDSALYLCASSWGLDTQYFGPGTRLTVL.

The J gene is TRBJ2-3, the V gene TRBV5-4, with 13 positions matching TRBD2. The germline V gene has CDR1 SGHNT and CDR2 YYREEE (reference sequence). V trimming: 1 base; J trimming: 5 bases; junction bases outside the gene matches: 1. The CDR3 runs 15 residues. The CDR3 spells CASSLTSGREDTQYF. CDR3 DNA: TGTGCCAGCAGCTTGACTAGCGGGAGGGAAGATACGCAGTATTTT.

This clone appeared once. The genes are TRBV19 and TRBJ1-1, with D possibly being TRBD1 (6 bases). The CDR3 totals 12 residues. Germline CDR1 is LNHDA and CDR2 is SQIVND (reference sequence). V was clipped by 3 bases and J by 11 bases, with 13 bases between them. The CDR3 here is CASSIPAGAAFF. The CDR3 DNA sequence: TGTGCCAGTAGTATCCCGGCAGGGGCCGCTTTCTTT.

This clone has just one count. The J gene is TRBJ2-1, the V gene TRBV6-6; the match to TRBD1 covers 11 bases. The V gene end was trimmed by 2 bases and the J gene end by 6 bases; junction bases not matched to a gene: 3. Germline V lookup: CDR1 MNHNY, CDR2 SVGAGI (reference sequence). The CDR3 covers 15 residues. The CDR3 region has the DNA TGTGCCAGCAGTTACCGGACAGGGGGCTTCAATGAGCAGTTCTTC. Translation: CASSYRTGGFNEQFF.

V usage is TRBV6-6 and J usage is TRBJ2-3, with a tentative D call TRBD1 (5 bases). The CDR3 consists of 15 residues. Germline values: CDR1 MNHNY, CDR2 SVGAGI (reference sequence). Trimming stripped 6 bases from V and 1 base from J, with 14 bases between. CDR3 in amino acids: CASRAPDTRTDTQYF. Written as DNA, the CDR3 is TGTGCCAGCAGAGCCCCGGACACCCGCACAGATACGCAGTATTTT.

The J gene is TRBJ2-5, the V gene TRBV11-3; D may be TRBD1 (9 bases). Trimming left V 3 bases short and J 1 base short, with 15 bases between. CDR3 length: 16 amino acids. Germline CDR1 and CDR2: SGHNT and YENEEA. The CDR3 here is CASSFGGGQGQETQYF. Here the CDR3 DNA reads TGTGCCAGCAGCTTCGGGGGGGGACAGGGCCAAGAGACCCAGTACTTC. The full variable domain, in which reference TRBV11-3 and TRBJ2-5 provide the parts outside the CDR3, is EAGVVQSPRYKIIEKKQPVAFWCNPISGHNTLYWYLQNLGQGPELLIRYENEEAVDDSQLPKDRFSAERLKGVDSTLKIQPAELGDSAVYLCASSFGGGQGQETQYFGPGTRLLVL.

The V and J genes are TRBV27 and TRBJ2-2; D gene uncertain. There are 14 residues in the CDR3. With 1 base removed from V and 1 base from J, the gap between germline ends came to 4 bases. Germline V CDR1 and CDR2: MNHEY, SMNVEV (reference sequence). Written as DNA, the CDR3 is TGTGCCAGCAGTTTATATAGGAACACCGGGGAGCTGTTTTTT. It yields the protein CASSLYRNTGELFF.

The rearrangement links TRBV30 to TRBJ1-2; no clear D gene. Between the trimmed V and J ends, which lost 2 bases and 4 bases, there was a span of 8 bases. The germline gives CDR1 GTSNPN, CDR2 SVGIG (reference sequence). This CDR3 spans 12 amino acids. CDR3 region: CAWSQQLYGYTF. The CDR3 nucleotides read TGTGCCTGGAGTCAACAGCTCTATGGCTACACCTTC.

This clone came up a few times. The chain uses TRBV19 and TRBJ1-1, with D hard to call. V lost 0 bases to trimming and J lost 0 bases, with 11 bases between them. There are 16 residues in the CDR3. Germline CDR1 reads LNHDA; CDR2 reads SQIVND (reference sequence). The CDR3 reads CASSIDRWGVNTEAFF. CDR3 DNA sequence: TGTGCCAGTAGTATAGATCGCTGGGGAGTGAACACTGAAGCTTTCTTT. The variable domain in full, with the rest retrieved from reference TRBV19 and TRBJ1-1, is DGGITQSPKYLFRKEGQNVTLSCEQNLNHDAMYWYRQDPGQGLRLIYYSQIVNDFQKGDIAEGYSVSREKKESFPLTVTSAQKNPTAFYLCASSIDRWGVNTEAFFGQGTRLTVV.

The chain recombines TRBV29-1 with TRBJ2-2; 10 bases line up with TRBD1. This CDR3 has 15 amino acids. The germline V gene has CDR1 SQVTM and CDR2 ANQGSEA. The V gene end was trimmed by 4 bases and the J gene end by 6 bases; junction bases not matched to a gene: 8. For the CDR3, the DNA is TGCAGCGTTGGGGGACAGGGGATGTTGGCCGGGGAGCTGTTTTTT. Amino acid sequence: CSVGGQGMLAGELFF.

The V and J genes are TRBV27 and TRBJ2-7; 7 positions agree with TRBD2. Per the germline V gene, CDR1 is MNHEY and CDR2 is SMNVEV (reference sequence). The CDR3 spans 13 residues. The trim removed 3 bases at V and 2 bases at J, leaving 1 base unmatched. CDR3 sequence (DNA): TGTGCCAGCAGTTTGGGACTACCCTACGAGCAGTACTTC. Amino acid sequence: CASSLGLPYEQYF.

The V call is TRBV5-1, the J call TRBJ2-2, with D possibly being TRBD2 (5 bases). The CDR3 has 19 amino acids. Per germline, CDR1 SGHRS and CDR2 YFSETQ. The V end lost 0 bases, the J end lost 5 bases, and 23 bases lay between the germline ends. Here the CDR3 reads CASSLVFSTDSSRTGELFF. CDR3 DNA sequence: TGCGCCAGCAGCTTGGTTTTCTCAACGGACTCCTCGCGGACCGGGGAGCTGTTTTTT.

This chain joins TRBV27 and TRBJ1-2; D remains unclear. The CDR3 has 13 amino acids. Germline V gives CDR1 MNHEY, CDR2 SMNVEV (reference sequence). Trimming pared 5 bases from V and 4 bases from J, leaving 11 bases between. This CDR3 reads CASSPRGGYGYTF. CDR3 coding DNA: TGTGCCAGCAGTCCGCGGGGTGGCTATGGCTACACCTTC.

CDR3 sequence (DNA): TGTGCCAGCACTATATTACAGGGGGCTACAAATGGCTACACCTTC. Its translation is CASTILQGATNGYTF. This sequence joins TRBV2 and TRBJ1-2; TRBD1 agrees at 9 bases. The junction had 12 bases not matched to a gene; V was cut back by 7 bases and J by 6 bases. CDR3 length equals 15 residues. Germline lookup yields CDR1 SNHLY and CDR2 FYNNEI.

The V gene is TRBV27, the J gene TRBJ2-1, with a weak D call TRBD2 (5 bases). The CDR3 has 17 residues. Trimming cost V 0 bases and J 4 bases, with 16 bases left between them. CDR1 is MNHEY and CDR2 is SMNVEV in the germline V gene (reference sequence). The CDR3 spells CASSLSILAFLYNEQFF. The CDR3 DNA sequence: TGTGCCAGCAGTTTATCGATTCTAGCCTTCCTTTACAATGAGCAGTTCTTC.